A single sample is the source of the 22 T cell receptor beta chains below, sequenced in a study of blood T cell repertoires in COVID-19. This table comes from immunoSEQ multiplex PCR, and its TCRdb copy is limited to in-frame clones, with some not included. The data contain 250,000 to 350,000 clones, 80% to 95% of them singletons. The sample taken for sequencing was peripheral blood. The receptor source for this set is a woman aged 25-40 years with COVID-19, enrolled during active disease.

CDR3 in DNA: TGTGCCAGCAGCTTAGCTCTCCGTACTGATGGCTACACCTTC. It codes for CASSLALRTDGYTF. V gene TRBV7-9 combines with J gene TRBJ1-2; no clear D gene. From germline, CDR1 is SEHNR and CDR2 FQNEAQ (reference sequence). The length of the CDR3 is 14 residues. The V and J ends lost 0 bases and 6 bases respectively, with 11 bases between them.

This clone has just one count. The chain couples TRBV30 to TRBJ1-5, with D possibly matching TRBD1 (5 bases). Trimming took off 0 bases at V and 9 bases at J, with 9 bases between the two ends. This CDR3 has 12 residues. Germline CDR1 GTSNPN, CDR2 SVGIG (reference sequence). CDR3 in DNA: TGTGCCTGGAGTGTATCGGGGGGGCCCCAGCATTTT. This translates into CAWSVSGGPQHF.

The V and J genes are TRBV10-1 and TRBJ2-2; D is unclear. V was cut by 5 bases and J by 3 bases, with 4 bases left in between. Germline CDR1 and CDR2: WNHNN and SYGVQD (reference sequence). This CDR3 has 12 residues. DNA of the CDR3: TGCGCCAGCAGTCCTGACACCGGGGAGCTGTTTTTT. Its protein is CASSPDTGELFF.

The chain is built from TRBV7-9 and TRBJ1-5; tentative D call: TRBD1 (5 bases). From germline, CDR1 is SEHNR and CDR2 FQNEAQ (reference sequence). The CDR3 spans 13 residues. With 6 bases removed from V and 7 bases from J, the gap between germline ends came to 13 bases. CDR3 amino acids: CASSLRARQPQHF. The CDR3, as DNA: TGTGCCAGCAGTCTCAGGGCTAGGCAGCCCCAGCATTTT.

This chain links TRBV12-5 with TRBJ1-1; no clear D. The CDR3 is made up of 15 amino acids. The ends were cut back, 0 bases at V and 3 bases at J, with 11 bases in the middle. Germline V CDR1 and CDR2: LGHNT, FRNRAP. CDR3 coding DNA: TGTGCTAGTGGTTTGGTACAGTCCGGTGACACTGAAGCTTTCTTT. Protein product: CASGLVQSGDTEAFF.

Regarding this clone: Other nucleotide sequences in the sample specify the same CDR3. The chain uses TRBV29-1 and TRBJ2-3; D is possibly TRBD2 (6 bases). Germline CDR1 SQVTM, CDR2 ANQGSEA. V was shortened by 1 base and J by 0 bases, with 8 bases between the two germline ends. The CDR3 runs 14 residues. DNA for the CDR3: TGCAGCGTTGAAGTAGGGACTAGCACAGATACGCAGTATTTT. Translated: CSVEVGTSTDTQYF.

The gene calls are TRBV6-4 and TRBJ1-6; perhaps TRBD1 as D (5 bases). Germline values: CDR1 MRHNA, CDR2 SNTAGT. The CDR3 loop spans 14 amino acids. With 2 bases removed from V and 4 bases from J, the gap between germline ends came to 6 bases. The CDR3 spells CASSDQGYNSPLHF. Written as DNA, the CDR3 is TGTGCCAGCAGTGACCAGGGATATAATTCACCCCTCCACTTT.

This clone came up a few times. V and J are TRBV5-1 and TRBJ1-1; D not certain. Trimming pared 2 bases from V and 1 base from J, leaving 6 bases between. The CDR3 totals 13 residues. Germline CDR1 SGHRS, CDR2 YFSETQ. CDR3 amino acids: CASSFAGNTEAFF. The CDR3 region has the DNA TGCGCCAGCAGCTTTGCCGGGAACACTGAAGCTTTCTTT.

This chain links TRBV28 with TRBJ1-5; weak D call: TRBD1 (6 bases). V was clipped by 5 bases and J by 5 bases, with 13 bases between them. Germline CDR1 and CDR2: MDHEN and SYDVKM. This CDR3 spans 14 amino acids. The CDR3 sequence is CASSLFRQDQPQHF. CDR3 sequence (DNA): TGTGCCAGCAGTCTTTTTAGACAGGATCAGCCCCAGCATTTT.

The chain links TRBV5-1 to TRBJ1-1; the D is unclear. In germline, CDR1 is SGHRS, CDR2 YFSETQ. The CDR3 consists of 15 residues. The V and J ends lost 0 bases and 2 bases respectively, with 11 bases between them. CDR3 in amino acids: CASSLASAGNTEAFF. DNA for the CDR3: TGCGCCAGCAGCTTGGCCTCGGCGGGAAACACTGAAGCTTTCTTT.

This sequence joins TRBV4-3 and TRBJ2-5; a weak D match, TRBD1 (5 bases). Trimming removed 0 bases from V and 3 bases from J, with 20 bases in between. Looked up from germline, CDR1 is LGHNA and CDR2 is YSLEER. The CDR3 is 18 amino acids. The chain's CDR3 is CASSQDRAMTPSKETQYF. CDR3 bases: TGCGCCAGCAGCCAAGACAGGGCGATGACACCATCTAAAGAGACCCAGTACTTC.

V is TRBV5-1 and J is TRBJ2-1; 11 bases agree with TRBD1. V lost 3 bases, J lost 10 bases, and 6 bases stayed unmatched. Germline V gives CDR1 SGHRS, CDR2 YFSETQ. The CDR3 covers 14 residues. CDR3 DNA sequence: TGCGCCAGCAGCTACCGGGACAGGGGGGACGAGCAGTTCTTC. Amino acid sequence: CASSYRDRGDEQFF.

V is TRBV6-2 or TRBV6-3 and J is TRBJ2-3, with TRBD2 identical over 10 bases. Trimming at V came to 5 bases and at J to 3 bases, leaving 5 bases not matched to a gene. The CDR3 is made up of 15 amino acids. Germline V gene lookup returns CDR1 MNHEY and CDR2 SVGEGT. The CDR3 here is CASSPLLAGTDTQYF. CDR3 nucleotide sequence: TGTGCCAGCAGTCCCCTACTAGCGGGAACAGATACGCAGTATTTT.

The CDR3 loop is CASSLMNLYTDTQYF. Written as DNA, the CDR3 is TGTGCCAGCAGCTTAATGAACTTGTACACAGATACGCAGTATTTT. The chain joins TRBV7-2 to TRBJ2-3; D unresolved. The CDR3 runs to 15 residues. Germline V gives CDR1 SGHTA, CDR2 FQGNSA. The V and J ends lost 2 bases and 2 bases respectively, with 11 bases between them.

The V gene is TRBV19, the J gene TRBJ1-1; the D gene is possibly TRBD1 (6 bases). Germline-derived CDR1 and CDR2 are LNHDA and SQIVND (reference sequence). The CDR3 contains 14 residues. Trimming took off 9 bases at V and 4 bases at J, with 18 bases between the two ends. In DNA, the CDR3 is TGTGCCAGCAAGAGGGGGGGATTGTCCACTGAAGCTTTCTTT. It is translated as CASKRGGLSTEAFF.

V is TRBV2 and J is TRBJ2-7, with a tentative D call TRBD2 (6 bases). This CDR3 has 15 residues. The germline V and J ends were trimmed by 8 bases and 0 bases, with 17 bases remaining between them. The germline gives CDR1 SNHLY, CDR2 FYNNEI. The DNA for the CDR3 is TGTGCCAGCTACCGTGGGGACTTAAGCTCCTACGAGCAGTACTTC. Translation: CASYRGDLSSYEQYF.

V is TRBV19 and J is TRBJ2-2, with 10 bases that match TRBD2. The CDR3 runs 16 residues. Germline V gives CDR1 LNHDA, CDR2 SQIVND (reference sequence). The junction had 10 bases not matched to a gene; V was cut back by 7 bases and J by 5 bases. The CDR3 spells CASTELAGVYTGELFF. Here the CDR3 DNA reads TGTGCCAGTACTGAGCTAGCGGGAGTTTATACCGGGGAGCTGTTTTTT.

V and J are TRBV3-1 (or the pseudogene TRBV3-2) and TRBJ2-2; 8 bases fit TRBD2. CDR1 is LGHDT and CDR2 is YNNKEL in the germline V gene (reference sequence). This CDR3 contains 15 residues. J gave up 3 bases and V 5 bases, and 5 bases lay outside the gene matches. The CDR3 here is CASSSGTRDTGELFF. CDR3 sequence (DNA): TGTGCCAGCAGCTCCGGGACTAGAGACACCGGGGAGCTGTTTTTT.

The chain combines TRBV6-1 with TRBJ2-4; TRBD2 is a possible D gene (6 bases). Germline CDR1 MNHNS, CDR2 SASEGT. V was clipped by 2 bases and J by 1 base, with 12 bases between them. This CDR3 has 16 amino acids. The CDR3 nucleotides are TGTGCCAGCAGTGAATTGGTAGCGGTGGCCAAAAACATTCAGTACTTC. Translated: CASSELVAVAKNIQYF.

This chain links TRBV4-1 with TRBJ2-7; TRBD1 might be the D (6 bases). This CDR3 comprises 15 residues. Trimming cost V 4 bases and J 4 bases, with 17 bases left between them. Germline-derived CDR1 and CDR2 are MGHRA and YSYEKL. The DNA of the CDR3 is TGCGCCAGCAGCCCTTGGGGTGGGGGCGCTTACGAGCAGTACTTC. It yields the protein CASSPWGGGAYEQYF.

The rearrangement links TRBV9 to TRBJ2-7; D gene uncertain. With 3 bases removed from V and 7 bases from J, the gap between germline ends came to 8 bases. Germline values: CDR1 SGDLS, CDR2 YYNGEE. The CDR3 is 11 residues long. CDR3 DNA: TGTGCCAGCAGCGGCGGTGGAGAGCAGTACTTC. Protein: CASSGGGEQYF.

The chain combines TRBV4-1 with TRBJ2-7, with 7 bases lining up with TRBD2. Germline CDR1 MGHRA, CDR2 YSYEKL. The CDR3 sequence is 14 residues long. V trimming: 1 base; J trimming: 2 bases; junction bases outside the gene matches: 2. CDR3 coding DNA: TGCGCCAGCAGCCAAGCCAGCGGGGCCTACGAGCAGTACTTC. Residues: CASSQASGAYEQYF.